The following is a T cell receptor beta chain sequence with its context. The sample is drawn from a study of blood T cell repertoires in COVID-19. Turning to the study itself: Spain, Italy and the United States supplied samples that represented acute and convalescent COVID-19. T cells, B-cell-depleted T cells, or PBMCs provided the cDNA or gDNA that served as material.

Methods used by the authors: Reference gene primer amplification gave nucleated cell count estimates. Assay: immunoSEQ multiplex PCR; the TCRdb copy retains only in-frame clones and omits some. That table gives V, J and clone size, and the DNA gave D and trimming. The table records 100,000 or so clones, 82% of them present only once. Between the trimmed V and J ends, which lost 4 bases and 2 bases, there was a span of 9 bases. CDR1 is MGHDK, CDR2 SYGVNS, per germline. The CDR3 is made up of 14 amino acids. This clonotype originated in a man in his sixties or seventies with active or convalescent COVID-19. The rearrangement uses TRBV25-1 and TRBJ1-3, with D maybe TRBD1 (5 bases). Sequenced material: peripheral blood. DNA for the CDR3: TGTGCCAGCAGTGTGGGGGGAACTGGAAACACCATATATTTT. Protein sequence: CASSVGGTGNTIYF.